The clone carrying this T cell receptor (beta chain) was picked up many times. Antigen specificity is unknown. TCRdb re-derived calls from the 5' RACE reads in MiXCR, one entry per CDR3 protein. The sample records 8,400 or so distinct CDR3 sequences, 4% to 5.5% being singletons. Time point defined: sample taken at primary tumor resection. This sample is part of a study of spatial heterogeneity in lung cancer. Points from the study as a whole: Among blood samples, ubiquitous expanded tumor TCRs appeared more at resection than at follow-up.

CDR3 length: 17 residues. V lost 1 base, J lost 0 bases, and 14 bases lay in between. Germline V gene sequence: CDR1 SEHNR, CDR2 FQNEAQ (reference sequence). The J gene is TRBJ2-3, the V gene TRBV7-9; D not certain. This receptor was identified in a male donor with early-stage non-small cell lung cancer. Here the sequenced sample was PBMCs, taken at surgery. The CDR3 DNA sequence: TGTGCCAGCAGCTTAGAGGTTACTTTGACTAGCACAGATACGCAGTATTTT. Residues: CASSLEVTLTSTDTQYF.